This entry features one TCR beta chain sequence. This sample was taken from a study of cytomegalovirus exposure and HLA in healthy donors. Per the germline V gene, CDR1 is LNHDA and CDR2 is SQIVND (reference sequence). Trimming cost V 3 bases and J 4 bases, with 10 bases left between them. CDR3 length equals 14 residues. Use of 60 Vbeta and 13 Jbeta primers characterized the PCR. The protocol was immunoSEQ multiplex PCR, while the TCRdb copy is restricted to in-frame clones and leaves out a portion. The table records about 190,000 clones, almost 85% of them present only once. This TCR derives from a boy between 10 and 17 years old in good health and CMV-seronegative. The sequencing input was PBMCs. The rearrangement links TRBV19 to TRBJ2-1, with D possibly being TRBD2 (6 bases). In nucleotides, the CDR3 is TGTGCCAGTAGTATGGGGGGACTTTACAATGAGCAGTTCTTC. Translation: CASSMGGLYNEQFF. Complete variable domain (other parts from reference TRBV19 and TRBJ2-1): DGGITQSPKYLFRKEGQNVTLSCEQNLNHDAMYWYRQDPGQGLRLIYYSQIVNDFQKGDIAEGYSVSREKKESFPLTVTSAQKNPTAFYLCASSMGGLYNEQFFGPGTRLTVL.